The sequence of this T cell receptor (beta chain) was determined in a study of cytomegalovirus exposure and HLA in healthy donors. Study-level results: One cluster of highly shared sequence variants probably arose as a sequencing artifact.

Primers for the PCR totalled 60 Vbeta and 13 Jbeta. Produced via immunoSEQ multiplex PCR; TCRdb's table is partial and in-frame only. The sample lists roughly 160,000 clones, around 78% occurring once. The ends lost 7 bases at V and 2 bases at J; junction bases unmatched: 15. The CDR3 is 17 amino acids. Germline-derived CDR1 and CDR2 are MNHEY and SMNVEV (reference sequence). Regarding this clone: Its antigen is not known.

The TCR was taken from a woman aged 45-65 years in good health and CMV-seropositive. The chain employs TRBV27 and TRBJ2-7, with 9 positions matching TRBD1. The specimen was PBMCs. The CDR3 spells CASTLFFRQGVPYEQYF. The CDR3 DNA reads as TGTGCCAGCACCCTCTTTTTCAGACAGGGGGTTCCCTACGAGCAGTACTTC.